These 17 T cell receptor beta chains share one sample of origin, sequenced in a study of T cell repertoires in cytomegalovirus infection. TCRdb passed the reads through MiXCR, listing each CDR3 protein once. This table has about 320,000 distinct CDR3 sequences, 9.5% appearing once. Material: PBMCs. The receptor source for this set is a human donor in good health (CMV status not recorded). Some clones in this sample may be carry-over from other donors' samples.

The rearrangement joins TRBV12-5 to TRBJ1-2; no clear D gene. Germline V gene lookup returns CDR1 LGHNT and CDR2 FRNRAP. The CDR3 sequence is 11 residues long. V was clipped by 5 bases and J by 8 bases, with 9 bases between them. The chain's CDR3 is CASGTSGGYTF. The CDR3 nucleotides read TGTGCTAGTGGTACTAGCGGGGGCTACACCTTC.

This clonotype showed up just a few times. V usage is TRBV2 and J usage is TRBJ1-1; perhaps TRBD1 as D (5 bases). V was clipped by 0 bases and J by 4 bases, with 15 bases between them. The CDR3 contains 16 residues. Germline V gene lookup returns CDR1 SNHLY and CDR2 FYNNEI. DNA of the CDR3: TGTGCCAGCAGTGAAGCTTGGCAGGCGGGGCCCACTGAAGCTTTCTTT. This encodes CASSEAWQAGPTEAFF.

This clonotype was counted at least ten times. The V gene is TRBV6-1, the J gene TRBJ2-2; TRBD1 aligns across 11 bases. Germline V lookup: CDR1 MNHNS, CDR2 SASEGT. J gave up 5 bases and V 7 bases, and 15 bases lay outside the gene matches. This CDR3 has 18 residues. Here the CDR3 DNA reads TGTGCCAGCATACCCCCCATAGGACAGGGGGCGCGGACCGGGGAGCTGTTTTTT. As protein: CASIPPIGQGARTGELFF.

This clonotype was detected many times. The rearrangement joins TRBV4-3 to TRBJ1-4; the D gene is possibly TRBD1 (5 bases). Deletions cut 0 bases from V and 8 bases from J, with 10 bases between. Germline values: CDR1 LGHNA, CDR2 YSLEER. This CDR3 comprises 14 residues. The CDR3 reads CASSQEGRGEKLFF. The CDR3 region has the DNA TGCGCCAGCAGCCAAGAAGGACGGGGGGAAAAACTGTTTTTT.

This clonotype was seen more than once but under ten times. The chain uses TRBV24-1 and TRBJ2-5; 12 nucleotides match TRBD1. Germline CDR1 is KGHDR and CDR2 is SFDVKD. CDR3 size: 18 residues. V lost 0 bases and J lost 4; bases outside the gene matches: 8. DNA of the CDR3: TGTGCCACCAGTGATTTGGGGACCGGGACAGGGGGCCGAGAGACCCAGTACTTC. This codes for CATSDLGTGTGGRETQYF.

This clonotype has more than one count but fewer than ten. The gene calls are TRBV27 and TRBJ2-2, with 11 bases matching TRBD1. V shed 5 bases and J 4 bases; nucleotides not matched to a gene: 6. The CDR3 runs 16 residues. Germline CDR1 reads MNHEY; CDR2 reads SMNVEV (reference sequence). The chain's CDR3 is CASSGQGALPTGELFF. The CDR3 DNA reads as TGTGCCAGCAGTGGACAGGGGGCCCTCCCCACCGGGGAGCTGTTTTTT.

This clonotype was recorded at least ten times. The V call is TRBV4-1, the J call TRBJ2-5; D perhaps matches TRBD2 (6 bases). The CDR3 is made up of 13 amino acids. V was cut by 3 bases and J by 4 bases, with 9 bases left in between. Germline values: CDR1 MGHRA, CDR2 YSYEKL. The DNA for the CDR3 is TGCGCCAGCAGCCAGACGGAGGGAGAGACCCAGTACTTC. This codes for CASSQTEGETQYF.

This clonotype was picked up many times. CDR3 residues: CASSLSPGQRIPGYTF. The CDR3 DNA follows: TGTGCCAGCAGCTTGTCACCGGGACAGAGGATCCCTGGCTACACCTTC. This chain joins TRBV7-2 and TRBJ1-2, with TRBD1 matching over 7 bases. Looked up from germline, CDR1 is SGHTA and CDR2 is FQGNSA. The V segment lost 3 bases and the J segment 7 bases; nucleotides outside the gene matches: 14. The CDR3 is 16 residues long.

This clonotype has a count of ten or more. The rearrangement joins TRBV7-2 to TRBJ2-1; D is perhaps TRBD2 (6 bases). The V end lost 1 base, the J end lost 9 bases, and 10 bases lay between the germline ends. Germline CDR1 reads SGHTA; CDR2 reads FQGNSA. The CDR3 has 13 residues. The CDR3 coding sequence is TGTGCCAGCAGCTTAGGGGGACTTGCTGAGCAGTTCTTC. It encodes CASSLGGLAEQFF.

This clonotype was recorded many times. The chain joins TRBV4-3 to TRBJ2-1; 12 positions agree with TRBD2. With V trimmed by 4 bases and J by 2 bases, 3 bases remained unmatched. Per germline, CDR1 LGHNA and CDR2 YSLEER. The CDR3 totals 16 residues. CDR3: CASSRRTSGTYNEQFF. The DNA for the CDR3 is TGCGCCAGCAGCCGGCGGACTAGCGGGACCTACAATGAGCAGTTCTTC.

The chain uses TRBV20-1 and TRBJ2-3, with 11 nucleotides matching TRBD2. Looked up from germline, CDR1 is DFQATT and CDR2 is SNEGSKA (reference sequence). The J segment lost 5 bases and the V segment lost 6 bases, leaving 10 bases of the junction unmatched. This CDR3 has 15 amino acids. The DNA of the CDR3 is TGCAGTGCGATACAACTAGCGGGAGCGAAAGATACGCAGTATTTT. It specifies CSAIQLAGAKDTQYF.

This clonotype was seen only a few times. This chain links TRBV20-1 with TRBJ2-3; D gene unclear. Germline V gives CDR1 DFQATT, CDR2 SNEGSKA (reference sequence). The CDR3 contains 14 residues. V gave up 2 bases and J gave up 2 bases, with 11 bases separating them. The CDR3 region is CSARSQELTDTQYF. The CDR3 nucleotides read TGCAGTGCTAGAAGTCAGGAGCTCACAGATACGCAGTATTTT.

This clonotype was picked up many times. V usage is TRBV7-2 and J usage is TRBJ2-7; 11 bases align to TRBD2. Germline V CDR1 and CDR2: SGHTA, FQGNSA. The CDR3 consists of 14 residues. V gave up 2 bases and J gave up 6 bases; unmatched junction bases: 3. Here the CDR3 DNA reads TGTGCCAGCAGCTTACTCGGGACTAGCGGCGAGCAGTACTTC. As protein: CASSLLGTSGEQYF.

The sample holds a few counts of this clonotype. This chain links TRBV6-2 or TRBV6-3 with TRBJ2-2, with D perhaps TRBD2 (5 bases). V was cut by 7 bases and J by 0 bases, with 9 bases left in between. The germline V gene has CDR1 MNHEY and CDR2 SVGEGT. The CDR3 contains 14 residues. The CDR3 DNA reads TGTGCCAGCATCGAGCGGTCGAACACCGGGGAGCTGTTTTTT. Protein product: CASIERSNTGELFF.

Worth noting for this clonotype: A read error may be the cause here, since a much bigger clone is one base away. V is TRBV12-3 or TRBV12-4 and J is TRBJ1-1; D is unclear. V dropped 3 bases and J dropped 4 bases, with 9 bases sitting between them. The CDR3 runs to 13 residues. CDR3 nucleotide sequence: TGTGCCAGCAGTTTTCTGGACCGCACTGAAGCTTTCTTT. Encoded protein: CASSFLDRTEAFF.

This clonotype was counted ten times or more. The genes are TRBV7-2 and TRBJ2-3; possibly TRBD2 for D (7 bases). V dropped 5 bases and J dropped 3 bases, with 18 bases sitting between them. Germline V gives CDR1 SGHTA, CDR2 FQGNSA. CDR3 length: 16 residues. The DNA of the CDR3 is TGTGCCAGCAGCCTCGCGAGGGGGGGAGGGACAGATACGCAGTATTTT. Translated, it gives CASSLARGGGTDTQYF. Supplemented by reference TRBV7-2 and TRBJ2-3, the full variable domain reads GAGVSQSPSNKVTEKGKDVELRCDPISGHTALYWYRQSLGQGLEFLIYFQGNSAPDKSGLPSDRFSAERTGGSVSTLTIQRTQQEDSAVYLCASSLARGGGTDTQYFGPGTRLTVL.

This clonotype has more than one count but fewer than ten. The chain has TRBV6-2 or TRBV6-3 and TRBJ2-7, with a tentative D call TRBD1 (6 bases). The V gene's germline CDR1 is MNHEY and CDR2 SVGEGT. This CDR3 contains 17 residues. V was shortened by 2 bases and J by 2 bases, with 19 bases between the two germline ends. The DNA for the CDR3 is TGTGCCAGCAGTTACGTCCTGACCGGGACACCCCCCTACGAGCAGTACTTC. Its protein is CASSYVLTGTPPYEQYF.